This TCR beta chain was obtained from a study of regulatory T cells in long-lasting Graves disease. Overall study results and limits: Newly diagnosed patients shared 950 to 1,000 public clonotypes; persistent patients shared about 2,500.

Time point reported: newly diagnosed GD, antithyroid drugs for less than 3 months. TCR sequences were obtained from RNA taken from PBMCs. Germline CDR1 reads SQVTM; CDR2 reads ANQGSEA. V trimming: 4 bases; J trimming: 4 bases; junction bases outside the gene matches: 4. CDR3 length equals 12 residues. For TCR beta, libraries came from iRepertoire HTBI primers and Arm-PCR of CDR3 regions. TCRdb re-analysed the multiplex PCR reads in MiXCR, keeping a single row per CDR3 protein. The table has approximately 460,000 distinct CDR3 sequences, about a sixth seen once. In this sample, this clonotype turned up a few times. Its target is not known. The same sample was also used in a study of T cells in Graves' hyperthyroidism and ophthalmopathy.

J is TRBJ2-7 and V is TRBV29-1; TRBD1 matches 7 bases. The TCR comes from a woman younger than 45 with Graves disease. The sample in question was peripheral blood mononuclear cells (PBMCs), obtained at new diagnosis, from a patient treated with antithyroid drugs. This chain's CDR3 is CSVGTGVYEQYF. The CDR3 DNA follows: TGCAGCGTTGGGACAGGAGTATACGAGCAGTACTTC.